A single sample is the source of the 5 T cell receptor beta chains below, sequenced in a study of PD-L1 blockade in urothelial cancer. Using immunoSEQ multiplex PCR, the repertoire was profiled, and TCRdb retains in-frame clones only, with some absent. The sample consists of more than 60,000 clones, 88% of them appearing once. Time point meaning: peripheral blood 6 weeks after treatment start. Here the sequenced sample was PBMCs, taken around atezolizumab (anti-PD-L1) treatment. These receptors came from a man aged 55 to 70 with urothelial cancer.

The rearrangement joins TRBV28 to TRBJ1-5; 7 nucleotides line up with TRBD1. V shed 1 base, J shed 6 bases, and the junction held 6 bases outside the gene matches. Per germline, CDR1 MDHEN and CDR2 SYDVKM. CDR3 length: 15 amino acids. The CDR3 DNA sequence: TGTGCCAGCAGTTTATTTCCAGGGGGGACTCAGCCCCAGCATTTT. This translates into CASSLFPGGTQPQHF.

The CDR3 is CSVEDSPLNEQFF. The DNA for the CDR3 is TGCAGCGTCGAGGACAGCCCTCTCAATGAGCAGTTCTTC. This sequence joins TRBV29-1 and TRBJ2-1; tentatively, D is TRBD1 (6 bases). V gave up 6 bases and J gave up 6 bases, with 15 bases separating them. The CDR3 runs to 13 residues. CDR1 is SQVTM and CDR2 is ANQGSEA in the germline V gene.

V usage is TRBV29-1 and J usage is TRBJ1-4; D perhaps matches TRBD1 (5 bases). Germline V gene sequence: CDR1 SQVTM, CDR2 ANQGSEA. The CDR3 loop spans 13 amino acids. The V end was cut by 5 bases, the J end by 8 bases, with 15 bases between. DNA of the CDR3: TGCAGCGTTCTAGAACAGGCTGGAGAAAAACTGTTTTTT. This codes for CSVLEQAGEKLFF.

The gene calls are TRBV12-2 and TRBJ1-5. TRBV12-2 is classified as a pseudogene. This CDR3 is 15 amino acids long. The CDR3 here is CASRVGGGYNQPQHF. In DNA form, the CDR3 reads TGTGCAAGTCGCGTCGGGGGGGGTTACAATCAGCCCCAGCATTTT.

The chain recombines TRBV5-1 with TRBJ1-1, with TRBD1 as a possible D gene (5 bases). The V and J ends lost 6 bases and 11 bases respectively, with 14 bases between them. Per the germline V gene, CDR1 is SGHRS and CDR2 is YFSETQ. CDR3 length: 11 residues. CDR3 sequence (DNA): TGCGCCAGCACCTCGGCGGGGGGGGCTTTCTTT. Protein product: CASTSAGGAFF. Looking up the rest from reference TRBV5-1 and TRBJ1-1 gives the full variable domain: KAGVTQTPRYLIKTRGQQVTLSCSPISGHRSVSWYQQTPGQGLQFLFEYFSETQRNKGNFPGRFSGRQFSNSRSEMNVSTLELGDSALYLCASTSAGGAFFGQGTRLTVV.